This record concerns one T cell receptor (beta chain) sequence. Antigen unknown. The record originates from a study of CD8 T cells in ankylosing spondylitis. Study-wide points: Earlier authors reported some of these motif variants in reactive arthritis synovial fluid and blood. In ankylosing spondylitis blood, a motif of about 8 highly homologous TCR beta variants appeared characteristic.

Each TCR beta library was made by quantitative 5'-RACE that incorporated molecular barcodes. TCRdb fed the 5' RACE reads into MiXCR, producing one record per CDR3 protein. The sample shows 340,000 or so distinct CDR3 sequences, roughly 15% of them seen only once. This CDR3 comprises 12 residues. CDR1 and CDR2 (germline): SNHLY, FYNNEI. The clonotype was recovered from a male donor with ankylosing spondylitis or in good health (not recorded which). Material: blood, either unsorted or a sorted T cell fraction (not recorded which). The rearrangement joins TRBV2 to TRBJ2-5; tentative D call: TRBD1 (5 bases). CDR3 nucleotide sequence: TGTGTCCCGGCTGGGGCAGGAGAGACCCAGTACTTC. Translation gives CVPAGAGETQYF.